This T cell receptor (beta chain) stems from a study of T cell changes during pregnancy in multiple sclerosis. V was pared by 4 bases and J by 3 bases, with 4 bases of the junction left unmatched. The germline V gene has CDR1 SGHNT and CDR2 YENEEA. The CDR3 sequence is 15 residues long. TCRdb's copy holds only in-frame clones and misses some; the assay was immunoSEQ multiplex PCR. The sample lists about 28,000 clones; 85% to 90% were seen once. This sequence originates from a female donor with multiple sclerosis, enrolled in a pregnancy study. This rearrangement joins TRBV11-3 to TRBJ2-3, with TRBD2 matching 10 bases. Sequenced material: CD4+ T cells from peripheral blood mononuclear cells, taken in the second trimester of pregnancy. The CDR3 protein is CASSSGLAVTDTQYF. The CDR3 nucleotides are TGTGCCAGCAGCTCCGGACTAGCGGTAACAGATACGCAGTATTTT.